The present TCR beta chain was sequenced within a study of T cell clonotyping in hematopoietic cell transplantation. Recipients were bled about 28 days pretransplant and at posttransplant days 30, 100, 180. Profiling relied on immunoSEQ multiplex PCR, and the TCRdb table lists in-frame clones only, not all of them. The sample lists more than 7,500 clones, over 75% occurring once. Regarding this clone: Antigen unknown.

General study results and limits: Cells were unsorted, so CD4 and CD8 contributions were not separated.

CDR1 is LNHDA, CDR2 SQIVND, per germline (reference sequence). After removal of 4 bases from V and 7 bases from J, the junction contained 11 bases not matched to a gene. The CDR3 totals 16 residues. Source: peripheral blood mononuclear cells, taken 180 days after allogeneic stem cell transplant. The clonotype originates from a female patient aged 45-65 years who had an allogeneic stem cell transplant from a related donor, so the T cells may come from the graft donor. Some clones in this sample may be carry-over from other donors' samples. The V call is TRBV19, the J call TRBJ1-5; 9 bases are a match to TRBD1. The CDR3 sequence: CASSTAYRGPGQPQHF. The CDR3 nucleotides read TGTGCCAGTAGTACGGCGTACAGGGGGCCCGGGCAGCCCCAGCATTTT.